The 2 T cell receptor beta chains listed next were all sequenced from one sample in a study of response to subunit inactivated influenza vaccine. A single record per CDR3 protein comes from TCRdb applying MiXCR to the RT-PCR reads. The sample shows 430,000 or so distinct CDR3 sequences, about a tenth of them seen only once. The sample in question was PBMCs from blood, obtained about 6 weeks after vaccination. Receptors were obtained from a man aged 50 to 59 who received an inactivated influenza vaccine.

This clonotype was observed a handful of times. This chain joins TRBV6-2 or TRBV6-3 and TRBJ2-1, with a possible D match to TRBD1 (6 bases). This CDR3 has 14 residues. Germline assignment: CDR1 MNHEY and CDR2 SVGEGT. Trimming cost V 2 bases and J 6 bases, with 11 bases left between them. The CDR3 region has the DNA TGTGCCAGCAGTTACGGAGCAGGGGTCAATGAGCAGTTCTTC. Protein sequence: CASSYGAGVNEQFF.

The J gene is TRBJ1-2, the V gene TRBV12-3 or TRBV12-4; possible D gene TRBD1, 6 bases. The CDR3 has 15 amino acids. Between the trimmed V and J ends, which lost 4 bases and 2 bases, there was a span of 14 bases. CDR3 protein: CASSSRLRGNYGYTF. CDR3 sequence (DNA): TGTGCCAGCAGTTCCCGGCTCAGGGGCAACTATGGCTACACCTTC.